Following are 20 T cell receptor beta chains from one sample sequenced in a study of identical twins. TCRdb used MiXCR to reprocess the 5' RACE reads, holding one entry per CDR3 protein. Among about 150,000 distinct CDR3 sequences listed, roughly 3.3% were seen once. The sequencing sample was made of memory T cells sorted from blood. The receptors come from a man between 18 and 35 years old in good health.

This clonotype was seen many times. This chain connects TRBV12-3 or TRBV12-4 to TRBJ1-3; D is unresolved. This CDR3 is built from 15 residues. Trimming removed 7 bases from V and 0 bases from J, with 13 bases in between. The CDR3 sequence: CASTLGAISGNTIYF. The CDR3 coding sequence is TGTGCCAGCACCCTAGGAGCGATCTCTGGAAACACCATATATTTT.

This clonotype has a count of ten or more. The rearrangement joins TRBV2 to TRBJ1-1; TRBD1 might be the D (5 bases). The V and J ends lost 5 bases and 2 bases respectively, with 12 bases between them. CDR1 is SNHLY and CDR2 is FYNNEI in the germline V gene. This CDR3 contains 14 residues. In DNA form, the CDR3 reads TGTGCCAGCAGTCGGGACCCACGAAACACTGAAGCTTTCTTT. Protein: CASSRDPRNTEAFF.

This clonotype came up many times. The V and J genes are TRBV6-8 and TRBJ2-1, with 8 bases lining up with TRBD2. Germline lookup yields CDR1 MNHGY and CDR2 SAAAGT. Trimming at V came to 6 bases and at J to 2 bases, leaving 12 bases not matched to a gene. This CDR3 is built from 17 residues. DNA of the CDR3: TGTGCCAGCAGGCTCCCGGGAGGGATTGGGACCTACAATGAGCAGTTCTTC. The encoded protein is CASRLPGGIGTYNEQFF.

This clonotype has ten or more counts. This rearrangement joins TRBV7-8 to TRBJ1-5, with 8 bases aligning to TRBD1. The CDR3 spans 17 residues. V trimming: 5 bases; J trimming: 3 bases; junction bases outside the gene matches: 12. Germline V gene data show CDR1 as SGHVS and CDR2 as FQNEAQ. CDR3 protein: CASSTGGGTLTNQPQHF. CDR3 DNA sequence: TGTGCCAGCAGCACAGGGGGTGGGACCCTAACCAATCAGCCCCAGCATTTT.

At least ten counts were recorded for this clonotype. J is TRBJ1-1 and V is TRBV18, with no clear D. Germline values: CDR1 KGHSH, CDR2 LQKENI. V shed 3 bases and J shed 2 bases, with 7 bases lying between them. CDR3 size: 13 residues. The CDR3, as DNA: TGTGCCAGCTCACCGAACTCAAACACTGAAGCTTTCTTT. Protein sequence: CASSPNSNTEAFF.

This clonotype was observed many times. V is TRBV24-1 and J is TRBJ2-1, with TRBD2 matching over 9 bases. Germline assignment: CDR1 KGHDR and CDR2 SFDVKD. The CDR3 has 14 residues. V gave up 7 bases and J gave up 5 bases; unmatched junction bases: 5. Written as DNA, the CDR3 is TGTGCCACCAGCAGGCGGGAGGGGAACAATGAGCAGTTCTTC. It codes for CATSRREGNNEQFF.

The gene calls are TRBV4-1 and TRBJ2-6; no clear D gene. CDR1 is MGHRA, CDR2 YSYEKL, per germline. The CDR3 loop spans 16 amino acids. Deletions cut 0 bases from V and 4 bases from J, with 10 bases between. The chain's CDR3 is CASSQDWSRGANVLTF. The CDR3 DNA reads TGCGCCAGCAGCCAAGATTGGTCGCGGGGGGCCAACGTCCTGACTTTC.

At least ten counts were recorded for this clonotype. This sequence joins TRBV5-6 and TRBJ2-1, with 8 bases lining up with TRBD1. The J segment lost 7 bases and the V segment lost 4 bases, leaving 19 bases of the junction unmatched. Germline CDR1 reads SGHDT; CDR2 reads YYEEEE. CDR3 length equals 18 residues. CDR3 region: CASSRPGQASSPRNEQFF. CDR3 nucleotide sequence: TGTGCCAGCAGCCGCCCGGGACAGGCTTCTAGCCCAAGGAATGAGCAGTTCTTC.

This clonotype was found many times. V and J are TRBV7-8 and TRBJ2-1; 8 bases align to TRBD2. The CDR3 covers 14 residues. Germline CDR1 reads SGHVS; CDR2 reads FQNEAQ. V lost 9 bases and J lost 6; bases outside the gene matches: 10. The DNA for the CDR3 is TGTGCCAGTGACAAAGCGGGAGTCGGCAATGAGCAGTTCTTC. Protein: CASDKAGVGNEQFF.

This clonotype was observed many times. The rearrangement uses TRBV10-3 and TRBJ1-2; no clear D. CDR3 length: 14 residues. Trimming took off 3 bases at V and 3 bases at J, with 11 bases between the two ends. Germline V CDR1 and CDR2: ENHRY, SYGVKD. CDR3 DNA: TGTGCCATCAGTGATCCGGGTATTGACTATGGCTACACCTTC. This codes for CAISDPGIDYGYTF.

The sample holds many counts of this clonotype. The chain has TRBV9 and TRBJ2-3, with 7 bases identical to TRBD2. The J segment lost 0 bases and the V segment lost 2 bases, leaving 12 bases of the junction unmatched. Germline CDR1 reads SGDLS; CDR2 reads YYNGEE. The CDR3 extends over 18 amino acids. The CDR3 here is CASSVGSGTTTSTDTQYF. CDR3 DNA sequence: TGTGCCAGCAGCGTTGGTTCGGGGACTACTACTAGCACAGATACGCAGTATTTT.

This clonotype was recorded at least ten times. The chain recombines TRBV7-2 with TRBJ1-2; the match to TRBD1 covers 8 bases. CDR1 is SGHTA and CDR2 is FQGNSA in the germline V gene. This CDR3 is 16 amino acids long. The V segment lost 5 bases and the J segment 0 bases; nucleotides outside the gene matches: 8. In nucleotides, the CDR3 is TGTGCCAGCAGCCCGGACAGGGTATCATCTAACTATGGCTACACCTTC. It yields the protein CASSPDRVSSNYGYTF.

This clonotype was seen repeatedly, ten times or more. V is TRBV7-2 and J is TRBJ2-7; 10 nucleotides line up with TRBD1. CDR1 and CDR2 from the germline V gene are SGHTA and FQGNSA. This CDR3 is 16 amino acids long. The junction had 8 bases not matched to a gene; V was cut back by 1 base and J by 5 bases. The CDR3 spells CASSLGTGQGTNEQYF. The CDR3 DNA sequence: TGTGCCAGCAGCTTAGGGACGGGACAGGGGACCAACGAGCAGTACTTC. The variable domain in full, with the rest retrieved from reference TRBV7-2 and TRBJ2-7, is GAGVSQSPSNKVTEKGKDVELRCDPISGHTALYWYRQSLGQGLEFLIYFQGNSAPDKSGLPSDRFSAERTGGSVSTLTIQRTQQEDSAVYLCASSLGTGQGTNEQYFGPGTRLTVT.

The chain employs TRBV18 and TRBJ1-5, with 10 positions matching TRBD1. Per germline, CDR1 KGHSH and CDR2 LQKENI. After removal of 0 bases from V and 4 bases from J, the junction contained 3 bases not matched to a gene. This CDR3 has 16 amino acids. The CDR3 here is CASSPPTGGVNQPQHF. The CDR3, as DNA: TGTGCCAGCTCACCACCGACAGGGGGCGTAAATCAGCCCCAGCATTTT.

This clonotype appeared many times. The CDR3 protein is CASSLRGIPGANVLTF. The CDR3 coding sequence is TGTGCCAGCAGTTTAAGGGGGATTCCGGGGGCCAACGTCCTGACTTTC. The chain couples TRBV27 to TRBJ2-6; D possibly corresponds to TRBD1 (6 bases). This CDR3 has 16 amino acids. Germline V CDR1 and CDR2: MNHEY, SMNVEV (reference sequence). V gave up 2 bases and J gave up 4 bases, with 12 bases separating them.

In its sample, this clonotype was seen many times. The chain links TRBV6-2 or TRBV6-3 to TRBJ2-1; TRBD1 agrees at 7 bases. Germline-derived CDR1 and CDR2 are MNHEY and SVGEGT. The length of the CDR3 is 19 residues. The V gene end was trimmed by 0 bases and the J gene end by 1 base; junction bases not matched to a gene: 12. The CDR3 loop is CASSYSRQGGVGSYNEQFF. The DNA of the CDR3 is TGTGCCAGCAGTTACTCAAGACAGGGTGGGGTCGGTTCCTACAATGAGCAGTTCTTC.

This clonotype was seen at least ten times. The V gene is TRBV15, the J gene TRBJ2-7; tentative D call: TRBD1 (6 bases). The CDR3 runs 15 residues. The germline CDR1 and CDR2 sequences are LNHNV and YYDKDF (reference sequence). V lost 1 base to trimming and J lost 0 bases, with 10 bases between them. The CDR3 DNA reads as TGTGCCACCAGCAGAGGGACAGTTAGCTCCTACGAGCAGTACGTC. Protein sequence: CATSRGTVSSYEQYV.

This clonotype was counted ten times or more. The chain links TRBV19 to TRBJ1-3, with no clear D. The CDR3 is made up of 17 amino acids. Germline assignment: CDR1 LNHDA and CDR2 SQIVND (reference sequence). V was cut by 5 bases and J by 2 bases, with 19 bases left in between. The CDR3 protein is CASSAGPQGLPGNTIYF. The CDR3 DNA follows: TGTGCCAGTAGTGCCGGACCGCAAGGATTACCTGGAAACACCATATATTTT.

This clonotype was counted ten times or more. The V and J genes are TRBV3-1 and TRBJ2-1; 7 positions agree with TRBD2. After removal of 1 base from V and 9 bases from J, the junction contained 9 bases not matched to a gene. Per the germline V gene, CDR1 is LGHDT and CDR2 is YNNKEL (reference sequence). This CDR3 is built from 15 residues. The CDR3 bases are TGTGCCAGCAGCCAAGGCCTGGCGGGGGTTGGTGAGCAGTTCTTC. This codes for CASSQGLAGVGEQFF.

This clonotype has ten or more counts. The chain carries TRBV11-2 and TRBJ1-6; no reliable D call. The V and J ends lost 0 bases and 10 bases respectively, with 10 bases between them. The CDR3 spans 14 residues. CDR1 is SGHAT, CDR2 FQNNGV, per germline. CDR3 region: CASSLDLVTSPLHF. The CDR3, as DNA: TGTGCCAGCAGCTTAGATCTTGTAACGTCACCCCTCCACTTT.